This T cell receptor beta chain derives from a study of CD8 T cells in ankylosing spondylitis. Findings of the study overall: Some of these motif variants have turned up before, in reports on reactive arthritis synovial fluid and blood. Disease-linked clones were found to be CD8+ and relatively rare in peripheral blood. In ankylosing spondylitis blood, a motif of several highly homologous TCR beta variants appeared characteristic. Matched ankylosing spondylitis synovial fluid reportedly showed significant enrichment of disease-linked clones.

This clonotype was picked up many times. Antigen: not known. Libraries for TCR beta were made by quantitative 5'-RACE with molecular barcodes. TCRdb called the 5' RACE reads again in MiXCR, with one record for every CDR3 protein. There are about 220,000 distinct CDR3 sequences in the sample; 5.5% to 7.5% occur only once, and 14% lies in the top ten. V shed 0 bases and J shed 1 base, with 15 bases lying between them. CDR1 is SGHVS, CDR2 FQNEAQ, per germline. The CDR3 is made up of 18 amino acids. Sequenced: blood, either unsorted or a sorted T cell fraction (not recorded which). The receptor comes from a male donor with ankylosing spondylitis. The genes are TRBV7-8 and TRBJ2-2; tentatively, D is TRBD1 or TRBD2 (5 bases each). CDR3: CASSLAMAGRVNTGELFF. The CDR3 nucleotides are TGTGCCAGCAGCTTAGCGATGGCAGGGCGGGTGAACACCGGGGAGCTGTTTTTT.